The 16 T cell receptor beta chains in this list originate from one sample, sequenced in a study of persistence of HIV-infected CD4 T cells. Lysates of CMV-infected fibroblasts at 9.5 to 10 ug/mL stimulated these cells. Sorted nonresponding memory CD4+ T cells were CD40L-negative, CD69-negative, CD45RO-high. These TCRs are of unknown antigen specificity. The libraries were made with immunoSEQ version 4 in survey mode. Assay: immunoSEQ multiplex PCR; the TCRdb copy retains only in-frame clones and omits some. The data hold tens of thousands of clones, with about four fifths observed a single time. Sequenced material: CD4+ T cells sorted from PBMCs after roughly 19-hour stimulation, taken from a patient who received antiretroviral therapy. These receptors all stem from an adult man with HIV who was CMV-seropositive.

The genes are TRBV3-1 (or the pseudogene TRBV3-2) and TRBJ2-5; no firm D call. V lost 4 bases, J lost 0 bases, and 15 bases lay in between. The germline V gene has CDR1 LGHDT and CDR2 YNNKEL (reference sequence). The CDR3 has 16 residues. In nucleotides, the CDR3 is TGTGCCAGCAGCCTCCGAGCTGCCGGACACCAAGAGACCCAGTACTTC. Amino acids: CASSLRAAGHQETQYF.

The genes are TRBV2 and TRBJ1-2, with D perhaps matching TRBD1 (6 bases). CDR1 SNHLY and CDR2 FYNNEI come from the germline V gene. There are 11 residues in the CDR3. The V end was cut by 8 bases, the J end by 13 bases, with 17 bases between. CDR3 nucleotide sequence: TGTGCCAGCGGCTATGGACAGTCGCCCACCTTC. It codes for CASGYGQSPTF.

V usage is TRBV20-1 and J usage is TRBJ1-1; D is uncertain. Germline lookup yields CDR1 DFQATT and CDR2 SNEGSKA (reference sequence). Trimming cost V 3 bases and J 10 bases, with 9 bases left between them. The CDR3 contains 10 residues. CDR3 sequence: CSASLLGAFF. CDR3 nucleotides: TGCAGTGCTAGCCTTCTTGGAGCTTTCTTT.

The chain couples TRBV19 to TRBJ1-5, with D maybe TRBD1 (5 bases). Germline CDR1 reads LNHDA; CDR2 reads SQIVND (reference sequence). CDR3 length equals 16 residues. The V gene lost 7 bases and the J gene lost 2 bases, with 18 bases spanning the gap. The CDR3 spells CASTGQGSLRNQPQHF. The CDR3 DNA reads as TGTGCCAGTACGGGGCAGGGAAGTTTGCGCAATCAGCCCCAGCATTTT.

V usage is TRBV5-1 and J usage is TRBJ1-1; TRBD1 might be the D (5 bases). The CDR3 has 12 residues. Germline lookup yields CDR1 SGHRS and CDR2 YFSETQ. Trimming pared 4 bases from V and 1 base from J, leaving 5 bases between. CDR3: CASSRGNTEAFF. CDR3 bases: TGCGCCAGCAGCAGGGGGAACACTGAAGCTTTCTTT.

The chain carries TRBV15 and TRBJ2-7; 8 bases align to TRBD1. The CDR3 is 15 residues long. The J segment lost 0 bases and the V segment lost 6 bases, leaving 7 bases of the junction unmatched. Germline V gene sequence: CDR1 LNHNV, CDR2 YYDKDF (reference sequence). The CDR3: CATRNGDRSSYEQYF. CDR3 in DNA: TGTGCCACCAGAAACGGGGACAGGAGCTCCTACGAGCAGTACTTC.

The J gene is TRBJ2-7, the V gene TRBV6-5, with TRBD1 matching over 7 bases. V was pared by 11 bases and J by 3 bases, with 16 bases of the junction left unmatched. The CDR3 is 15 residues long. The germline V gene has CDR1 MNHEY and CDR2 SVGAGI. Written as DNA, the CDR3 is TGTGCCGCCCGGAAAGGGGGCGCGAGTCTCTACGAGCAGTACTTC. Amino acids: CAARKGGASLYEQYF.

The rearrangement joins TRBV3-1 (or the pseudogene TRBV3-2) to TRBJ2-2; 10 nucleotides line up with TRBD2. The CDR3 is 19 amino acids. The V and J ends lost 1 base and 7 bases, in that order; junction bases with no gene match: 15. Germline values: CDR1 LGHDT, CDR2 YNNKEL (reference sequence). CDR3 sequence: CASSQGSGGASGGVGELFF. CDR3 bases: TGTGCCAGCAGCCAAGGATCCGGGGGTGCTAGCGGGGGTGTCGGGGAGCTGTTTTTT.

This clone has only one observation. This chain's CDR3 is CASSRGQGARTEAFF. The CDR3 region has the DNA TGTGCCAGCAGTAGGGGACAGGGGGCGCGCACTGAAGCTTTCTTT. J is TRBJ1-1 and V is TRBV2; 12 positions agree with TRBD1. V shed 5 bases, J shed 4 bases, and the junction held 5 bases outside the gene matches. The CDR3 consists of 15 residues. CDR1 is SNHLY and CDR2 is FYNNEI in the germline V gene.

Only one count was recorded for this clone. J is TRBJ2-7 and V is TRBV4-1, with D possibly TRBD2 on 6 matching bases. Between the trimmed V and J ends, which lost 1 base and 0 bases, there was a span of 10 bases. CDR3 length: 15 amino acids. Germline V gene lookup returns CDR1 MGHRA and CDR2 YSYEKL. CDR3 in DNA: TGCGCCAGCAGCCAAGTTGCGGGGAGCTCCTACGAGCAGTACTTC. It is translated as CASSQVAGSSYEQYF.

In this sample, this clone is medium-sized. This CDR3 is CASSIRQQNYGYTF. Written as DNA, the CDR3 is TGTGCCAGTAGTATAAGACAGCAGAACTATGGCTACACCTTC. This chain joins TRBV19 and TRBJ1-2; D perhaps matches TRBD1 (5 bases). The CDR3 is 14 amino acids. Trimming shortened V by 2 bases and J by 2 bases, and 9 bases separated the two germline ends. CDR1 LNHDA and CDR2 SQIVND come from the germline V gene (reference sequence).

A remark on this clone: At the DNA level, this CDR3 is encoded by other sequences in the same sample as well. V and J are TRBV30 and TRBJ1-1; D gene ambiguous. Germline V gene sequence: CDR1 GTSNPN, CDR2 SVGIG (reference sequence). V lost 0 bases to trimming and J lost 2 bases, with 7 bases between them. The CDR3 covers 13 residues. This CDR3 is CAWSVRGNTEAFF. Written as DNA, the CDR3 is TGTGCCTGGAGTGTACGAGGAAACACTGAAGCTTTCTTT. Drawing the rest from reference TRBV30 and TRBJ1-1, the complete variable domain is SQTIHQWPATLVQPVGSPLSLECTVEGTSNPNLYWYRQAAGRGLQLLFYSVGIGQISSEVPQNLSASRPQDRQFILSSKKLLLSDSGFYLCAWSVRGNTEAFFGQGTRLTVV.

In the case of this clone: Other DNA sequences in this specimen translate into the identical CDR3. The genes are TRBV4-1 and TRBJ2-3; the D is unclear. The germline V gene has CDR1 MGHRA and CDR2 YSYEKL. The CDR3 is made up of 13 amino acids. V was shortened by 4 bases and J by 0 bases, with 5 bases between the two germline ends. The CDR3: CASSPQSTDTQYF. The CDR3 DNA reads TGCGCCAGCAGCCCCCAAAGCACAGATACGCAGTATTTT.

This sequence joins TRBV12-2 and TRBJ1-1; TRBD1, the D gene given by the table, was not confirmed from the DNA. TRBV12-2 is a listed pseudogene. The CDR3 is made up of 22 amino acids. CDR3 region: CASRLAPSPGEETSKVNTEAFF. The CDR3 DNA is TGTGCAAGTCGCTTAGCGCCTAGCCCAGGGGAAGAAACCAGTAAGGTGAACACTGAAGCTTTCTTT.

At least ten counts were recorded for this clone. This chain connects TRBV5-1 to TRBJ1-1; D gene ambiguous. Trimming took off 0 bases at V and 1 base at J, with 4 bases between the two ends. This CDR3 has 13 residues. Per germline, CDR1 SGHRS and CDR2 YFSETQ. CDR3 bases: TGCGCCAGCAGCTTGGAAACGAACACTGAAGCTTTCTTT. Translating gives CASSLETNTEAFF. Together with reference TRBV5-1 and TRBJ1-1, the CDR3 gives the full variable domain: KAGVTQTPRYLIKTRGQQVTLSCSPISGHRSVSWYQQTPGQGLQFLFEYFSETQRNKGNFPGRFSGRQFSNSRSEMNVSTLELGDSALYLCASSLETNTEAFFGQGTRLTVV.

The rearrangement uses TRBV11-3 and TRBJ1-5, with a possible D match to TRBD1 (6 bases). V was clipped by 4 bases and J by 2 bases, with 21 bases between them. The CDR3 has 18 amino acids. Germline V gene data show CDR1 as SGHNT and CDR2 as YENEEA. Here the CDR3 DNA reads TGTGCCAGCAGCTACGATGGGAGGGGGAGGTTCGGCAATCAGCCCCAGCATTTT. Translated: CASSYDGRGRFGNQPQHF.